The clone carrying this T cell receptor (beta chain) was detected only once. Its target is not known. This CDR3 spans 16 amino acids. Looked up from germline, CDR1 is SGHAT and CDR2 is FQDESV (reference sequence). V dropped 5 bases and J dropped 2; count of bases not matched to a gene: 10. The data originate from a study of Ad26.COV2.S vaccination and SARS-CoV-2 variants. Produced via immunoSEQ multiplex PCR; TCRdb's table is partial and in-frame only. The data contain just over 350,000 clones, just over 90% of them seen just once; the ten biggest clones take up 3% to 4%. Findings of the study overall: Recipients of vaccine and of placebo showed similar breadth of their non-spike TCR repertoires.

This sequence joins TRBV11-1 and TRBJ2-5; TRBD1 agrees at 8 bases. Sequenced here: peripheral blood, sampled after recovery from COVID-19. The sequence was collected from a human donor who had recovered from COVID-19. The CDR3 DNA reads TGTGCCAGCAGCCTACCCCAGACAGGGGTACAAGAGACCCAGTACTTC. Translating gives CASSLPQTGVQETQYF.